This T cell receptor beta chain originates from a study of T cells after posttransplantation cyclophosphamide. This CDR3 comprises 15 residues. Losses at the gene ends were 1 base for V and 3 bases for J; bases not matched to a gene: 4. The V gene's germline CDR1 is MNHEY and CDR2 SVGAGI. Sequencing was performed with immunoSEQ multiplex PCR; in TCRdb, only in-frame clones are kept and a portion is missing. Recorded here are around 28,000 clones, none singletons. The genes are TRBV6-5 and TRBJ1-2; 8 bases align to TRBD1. The sequence came from a woman in her fifties or sixties in good health, CMV-negative, and a related stem cell transplant donor. Input material: PBMCs. The CDR3 region is CASSYLGTGDYGYTF. CDR3 sequence (DNA): TGTGCCAGCAGTTACTTGGGGACAGGAGACTATGGCTACACCTTC.